The present T cell receptor (beta chain) was sequenced within a study of T-cell memory formation after mild COVID-19. Study overall: TCR clustering was largely donor specific. Study observations and caveats: Most CD4+ clones that shrank were in CM and EM, while CD8+ ones turned up in EMRA. Day 15 to 85 contracting clones showed balanced CD4/CD8; day 15 to 37 expanders favored CD4+.

Points on this clonotype: Its antigen is as yet unknown.

Constant-segment primers were used for 5'RACE, and the resulting TCR alpha and TCR beta cDNA libraries carried sample barcodes and UMIs. TCRdb ran MiXCR on the 5' RACE reads and lists one entry per CDR3 protein. The data hold hundreds of thousands of distinct CDR3 sequences, with around 30% observed a single time. This sequence was found in an adult woman who had mild COVID-19 (a few samples of this study predate the infection). Cell type and time point are not known. Source material: PBMCs or a T cell subset sorted from them (not recorded which).

The CDR3 nucleotides are TGTGCCAGCAGCCCCTGGACTAGCGGTACCGAGCTGGGTAGCACAGATACGCAGTATTTT. Translated: CASSPWTSGTELGSTDTQYF. The rearrangement links TRBV11-3 to TRBJ2-3; TRBD2 matches 10 bases. The germline CDR1 and CDR2 sequences are SGHNT and YENEEA. The trim removed 5 bases at V and 0 bases at J, leaving 17 bases unmatched. The CDR3 is 20 amino acids.